This entry lists 5 T cell receptor beta chains sequenced from one sample in a study of blood T cell repertoires in COVID-19. Here immunoSEQ multiplex PCR was the method, and the copy in TCRdb shows in-frame clones only, minus some. The sample gives about 130,000 clones, over 85% of which show up once; less than 5% is in the top ten. The source material was peripheral blood. All receptors derive from a man aged 55 to 70 with COVID-19, enrolled during active disease.

The rearrangement joins TRBV19 to TRBJ1-5, with no clear D. The CDR3 contains 17 residues. The V end was cut by 1 base, the J end by 0 bases, with 13 bases between. Germline V CDR1 and CDR2: LNHDA, SQIVND (reference sequence). DNA for the CDR3: TGTGCCAGTAGTATAGGGAGCGGGAGCTATAGCAATCAGCCCCAGCATTTT. Translating it yields CASSIGSGSYSNQPQHF.

This clone was counted a single time. The CDR3 spells CASSPPTSYNEQFF. CDR3 nucleotide sequence: TGTGCCAGCTCACCACCGACATCTTACAATGAGCAGTTCTTC. The V call is TRBV18, the J call TRBJ2-1; D is uncertain. The germline V gene encodes CDR1 KGHSH and CDR2 LQKENI. V was trimmed by 0 bases and J by 4 bases, leaving 7 bases between them. The CDR3 sequence is 14 residues long.

V gene TRBV9 combines with J gene TRBJ2-1, with TRBD2 as a possible D gene (5 bases). The CDR3 length is 14 residues. V was shortened by 5 bases and J by 0 bases, with 9 bases between the two germline ends. CDR1 SGDLS and CDR2 YYNGEE come from the germline V gene. CDR3 sequence (DNA): TGTGCCAGCAGTCGACTAAGCTCCTACAATGAGCAGTTCTTC. Protein: CASSRLSSYNEQFF.

The rearrangement joins TRBV18 to TRBJ1-2, with D maybe TRBD1 (6 bases). CDR1 KGHSH and CDR2 LQKENI come from the germline V gene. The V and J ends lost 4 bases and 4 bases respectively, with 10 bases between them. The CDR3 runs to 13 residues. The CDR3 loop is CASSLSDSYGYTF. The DNA for the CDR3 is TGTGCCAGCTCACTGTCGGACAGCTATGGCTACACCTTC.

The chain joins TRBV7-2 to TRBJ1-1; D is ambiguous. Trimming removed 6 bases from V and 5 bases from J, with 13 bases in between. Germline loops: CDR1 SGHTA, CDR2 FQGNSA. The CDR3 totals 13 residues. DNA of the CDR3: TGTGCCAGCAGGGAGGTTGAGGGTACTGAAGCTTTCTTT. Protein sequence: CASREVEGTEAFF.